This TCR beta chain appears in the sequencing data of a study of identical twins. Using its own MiXCR run on the 5' RACE reads, TCRdb lists one record per CDR3 protein. The repertoire holds about 890,000 distinct CDR3 sequences, with 9% to 15% as singletons. The table lists this clonotype with a few counts. The CDR3 extends over 12 amino acids. Trimming removed 5 bases from V and 5 bases from J, with 11 bases in between. In germline, CDR1 is SGHRS, CDR2 YFSETQ. The data were also submitted as part of a second study, on yellow fever vaccine responses in identical twins.

The rearrangement links TRBV5-1 to TRBJ2-7; possibly TRBD1 for D (5 bases). The TCR comes from a woman between 18 and 29 years old in good health. The sample taken for sequencing was PBMCs. The CDR3 reads CASRSGWNEQYF. For the CDR3, the DNA is TGCGCCAGCAGGTCAGGGTGGAACGAGCAGTACTTC. The full variable domain, its missing parts supplied by reference TRBV5-1 and TRBJ2-7, is KAGVTQTPRYLIKTRGQQVTLSCSPISGHRSVSWYQQTPGQGLQFLFEYFSETQRNKGNFPGRFSGRQFSNSRSEMNVSTLELGDSALYLCASRSGWNEQYFGPGTRLTVT.